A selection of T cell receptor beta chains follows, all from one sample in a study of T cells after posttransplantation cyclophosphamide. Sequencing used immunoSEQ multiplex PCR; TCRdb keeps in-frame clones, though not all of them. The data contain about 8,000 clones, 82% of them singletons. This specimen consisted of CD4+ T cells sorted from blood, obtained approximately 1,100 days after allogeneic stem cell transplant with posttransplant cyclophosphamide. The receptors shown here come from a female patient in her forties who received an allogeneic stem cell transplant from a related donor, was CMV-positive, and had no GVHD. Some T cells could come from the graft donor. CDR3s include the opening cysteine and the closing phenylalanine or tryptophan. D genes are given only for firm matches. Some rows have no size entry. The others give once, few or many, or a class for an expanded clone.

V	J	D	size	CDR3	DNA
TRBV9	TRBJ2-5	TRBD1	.	CASSSRDRGGETQYF	TGTGCCAGCAGCTCCCGGGACAGGGGGGGGGAGACCCAGTACTTC
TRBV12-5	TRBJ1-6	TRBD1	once	CASGLGQGANSPLHF	TGTGCTAGTGGTTTGGGGCAGGGGGCCAATTCACCCCTCCACTTT
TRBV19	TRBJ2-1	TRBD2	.	CASSILAGGRYEQFF	TGTGCCAGTAGTATTCTAGCGGGGGGGCGGTATGAGCAGTTCTTC
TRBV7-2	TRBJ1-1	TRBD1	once	CASSLGIWTGEAFF	TGTGCCAGCAGCTTAGGAATTTGGACAGGAGAAGCTTTCTTT
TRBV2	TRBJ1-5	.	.	CASSIAPMGDQPQHF	TGTGCCAGCTCAATTGCCCCAATGGGAGATCAGCCCCAGCATTTT
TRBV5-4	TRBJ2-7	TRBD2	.	CASSLKGLEAYEQYF	TGTGCCAGCAGCTTAAAGGGACTAGAGGCCTACGAGCAGTACTTC
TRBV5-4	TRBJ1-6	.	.	CASSRRSGIDSPLHF	TGTGCCAGCAGCCGTAGATCAGGGATTGATTCACCCCTCCACTTT
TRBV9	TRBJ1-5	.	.	CASSRGFSPNQPQHF	TGTGCCAGCAGCAGAGGGTTCAGCCCCAATCAGCCCCAGCATTTT
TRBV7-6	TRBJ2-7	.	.	CASSLGLGSQEQYF	TGTGCCAGCAGCTTAGGATTAGGGAGCCAGGAGCAGTACTTC
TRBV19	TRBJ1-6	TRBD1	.	CARETGDNSPLHF	TGTGCCAGAGAGACAGGGGACAATTCACCCCTCCACTTT
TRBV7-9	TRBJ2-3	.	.	CASSPPRWGGGTDTQYF	TGTGCCAGCAGCCCACCACGGTGGGGCGGTGGCACAGATACGCAGTATTTT
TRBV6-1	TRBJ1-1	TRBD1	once	CASSAPDRGLTEAFF	TGTGCCAGCAGTGCTCCGGACAGGGGGCTTACTGAAGCTTTCTTT
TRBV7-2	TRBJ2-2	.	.	CASSSTGTGELFF	TGTGCCAGCAGCTCTACAGGGACCGGGGAGCTGTTTTTT
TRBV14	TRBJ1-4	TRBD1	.	CASSPPRTGNEKLFF	TGTGCCAGCAGCCCGCCGCGGACAGGGAACGAAAAACTGTTTTTT
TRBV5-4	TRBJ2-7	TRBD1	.	CASKPTGTGDSEQYF	TGTGCCAGCAAGCCCACCGGGACAGGGGATAGCGAGCAGTACTTC
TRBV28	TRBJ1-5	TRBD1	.	CASSTGQSNQPQHF	TGTGCCAGCAGCACGGGACAGAGCAATCAGCCCCAGCATTTT
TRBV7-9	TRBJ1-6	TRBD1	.	CASSPTGDGSPLHF	TGTGCCAGCAGCCCTACAGGGGACGGTTCACCCCTCCACTTT
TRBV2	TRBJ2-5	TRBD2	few	CASSTTGSAGGLETQYF	TGTGCCAGCAGTACCACGGGTTCCGCGGGGGGGCTAGAGACCCAGTACTTC
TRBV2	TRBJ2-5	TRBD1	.	CASSEGGQGEETQYF	TGTGCCAGCAGTGAAGGCGGGCAGGGGGAAGAGACCCAGTACTTC
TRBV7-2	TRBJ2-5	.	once	CASSLVGPQYF	TGTGCCAGCAGCTTGGTGGGCCCCCAGTACTTC
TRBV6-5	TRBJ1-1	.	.	CASTLTANTEAFF	TGTGCCAGCACCCTGACAGCGAACACTGAAGCTTTCTTT
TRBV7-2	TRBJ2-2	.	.	CASSPPRIGSTGELFF	TGTGCCAGCAGCCCACCACGAATCGGTTCCACCGGGGAGCTGTTTTTT
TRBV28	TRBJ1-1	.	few	CASTGQSHTEAFF	TGTGCCAGCACCGGACAGAGTCACACTGAAGCTTTCTTT
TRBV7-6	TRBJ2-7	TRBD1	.	CASSLGQGATSYEQYF	TGTGCCAGCAGTTTAGGACAGGGCGCTACCTCCTACGAGCAGTACTTC
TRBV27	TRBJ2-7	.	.	CASSKTGTGWRGVEQYF	TGTGCCAGCAGTAAAACCGGGACAGGGTGGCGGGGGGTCGAGCAGTACTTC
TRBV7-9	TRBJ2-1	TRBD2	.	CASSSLAGGRNEQFF	TGTGCCAGCAGCTCCCTGGCGGGGGGGCGAAATGAGCAGTTCTTC
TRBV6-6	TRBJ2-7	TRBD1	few	CASSDRGQLEQYF	TGTGCCAGCAGCGACAGGGGACAACTCGAGCAGTACTTC
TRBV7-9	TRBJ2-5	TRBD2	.	CASSGKLGLATAQYF	TGTGCCAGCAGCGGAAAGTTGGGACTAGCCACGGCCCAGTACTTC
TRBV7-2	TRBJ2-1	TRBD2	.	CASSGGGVGEQFF	TGTGCCAGTAGCGGGGGGGGAGTAGGTGAGCAGTTCTTC
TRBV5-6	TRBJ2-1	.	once	CASSLGQYYNEQFF	TGTGCCAGCAGCTTGGGACAATACTACAATGAGCAGTTCTTC
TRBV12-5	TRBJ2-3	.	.	CASGQGLSSTDTQYF	TGTGCTAGTGGCCAAGGACTGTCTAGCACAGATACGCAGTATTTT
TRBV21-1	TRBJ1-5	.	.	CASRGLNQPQHF	TGTGCCAGCAGGGGGCTGAATCAGCCCCAGCATTTT
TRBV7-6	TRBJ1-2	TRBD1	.	CASSSYRGRSYGYTF	TGTGCCAGCAGCTCGTACAGGGGGCGCAGCTATGGCTACACCTTC
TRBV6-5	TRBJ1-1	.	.	CASIKVGMNTEAFF	TGTGCCAGCATCAAGGTGGGCATGAACACTGAAGCTTTCTTT
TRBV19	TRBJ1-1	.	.	CASSVGTLNTEAFF	TGTGCCAGTAGTGTAGGGACATTGAACACTGAAGCTTTCTTT
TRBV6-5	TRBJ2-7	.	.	CASSYGGASYEQYF	TGTGCCAGCAGTTACGGGGGGGCCTCCTACGAGCAGTACTTC
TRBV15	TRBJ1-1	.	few	CATSREDRTAAFF	TGTGCCACCAGCAGAGAGGATAGGACAGCGGCTTTCTTT
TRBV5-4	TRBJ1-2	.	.	CASSLRGAGGYTF	TGTGCCAGCAGCTTGCGGGGGGCGGGAGGCTACACCTTC
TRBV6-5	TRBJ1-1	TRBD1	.	CASSFNRGGTEAFF	TGTGCCAGCAGTTTCAACAGGGGTGGCACTGAAGCTTTCTTT
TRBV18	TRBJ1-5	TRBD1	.	CASSPTLGQGPQHF	TGTGCCAGCTCTCCAACTCTTGGACAGGGGCCCCAGCATTTT
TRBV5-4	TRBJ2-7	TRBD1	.	CASSLSQGVYEQYF	TGTGCCAGCAGCTTGAGTCAGGGGGTTTACGAGCAGTACTTC
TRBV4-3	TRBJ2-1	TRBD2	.	CASSQEERPGGFNEQFF	TGCGCCAGCAGCCAAGAAGAACGCCCGGGGGGGTTCAATGAGCAGTTCTTC
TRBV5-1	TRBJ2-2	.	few	CASSSTRGGTGELFF	TGCGCCAGCAGCTCGACAAGGGGGGGCACCGGGGAGCTGTTTTTT
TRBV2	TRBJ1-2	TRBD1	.	CASSEGGTALYGYTF	TGTGCCAGCAGTGAAGGGGGGACAGCCCTCTATGGCTACACCTTC
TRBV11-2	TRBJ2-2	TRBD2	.	CASSSTGTSGTGELFF	TGTGCCAGCAGCTCAACCGGGACTAGCGGGACCGGGGAGCTGTTTTTT
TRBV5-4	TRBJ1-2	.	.	CASSPATAVYGYTF	TGTGCCAGCAGCCCCGCGACAGCAGTCTATGGCTACACCTTC
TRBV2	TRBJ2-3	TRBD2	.	CASRGLAGWTDTQYF	TGTGCCAGCCGCGGACTAGCGGGATGGACAGATACGCAGTATTTT